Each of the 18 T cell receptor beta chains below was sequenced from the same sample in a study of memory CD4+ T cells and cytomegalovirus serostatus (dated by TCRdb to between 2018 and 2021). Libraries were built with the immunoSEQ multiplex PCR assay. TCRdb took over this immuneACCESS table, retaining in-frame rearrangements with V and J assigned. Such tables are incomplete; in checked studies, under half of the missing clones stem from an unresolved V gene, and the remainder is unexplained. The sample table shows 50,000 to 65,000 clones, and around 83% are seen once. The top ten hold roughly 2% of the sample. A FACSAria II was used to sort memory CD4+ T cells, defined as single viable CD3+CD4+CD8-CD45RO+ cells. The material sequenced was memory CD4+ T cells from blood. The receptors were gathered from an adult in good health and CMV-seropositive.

The CDR3 is CASSLAVPGWEQYF. CDR3 DNA sequence: TGCGCCAGCAGCTTGGCCGTCCCTGGTTGGGAGCAGTACTTC. The V call is TRBV5-1, the J call TRBJ2-7; D is uncertain. The CDR3 runs to 14 residues. CDR1 is SGHRS and CDR2 is YFSETQ in the germline V gene. V lost 0 bases and J lost 7, with 14 bases in between.

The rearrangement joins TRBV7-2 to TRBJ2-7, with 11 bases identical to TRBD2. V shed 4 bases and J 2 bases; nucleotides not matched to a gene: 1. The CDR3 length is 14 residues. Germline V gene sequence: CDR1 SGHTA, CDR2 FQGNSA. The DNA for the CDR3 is TGTGCCAGCAGCTCTAGCGGGGGGCCCTACGAGCAGTACTTC. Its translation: CASSSSGGPYEQYF.

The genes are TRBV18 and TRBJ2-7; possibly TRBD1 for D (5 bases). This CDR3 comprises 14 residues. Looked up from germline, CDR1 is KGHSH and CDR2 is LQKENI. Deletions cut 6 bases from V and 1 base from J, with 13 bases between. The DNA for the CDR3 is TGTGCCAGCTCCCGCGACAGCCCATCCTACGAGCAGTACTTC. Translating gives CASSRDSPSYEQYF.

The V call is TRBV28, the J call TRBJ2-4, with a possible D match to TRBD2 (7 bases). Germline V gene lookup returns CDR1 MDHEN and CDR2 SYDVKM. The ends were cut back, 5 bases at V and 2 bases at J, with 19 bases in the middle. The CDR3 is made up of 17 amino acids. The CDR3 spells CASSPTSKGGPKNIQYF. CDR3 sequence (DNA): TGTGCCAGCAGTCCAACGTCGAAGGGGGGGCCCAAAAACATTCAGTACTTC.

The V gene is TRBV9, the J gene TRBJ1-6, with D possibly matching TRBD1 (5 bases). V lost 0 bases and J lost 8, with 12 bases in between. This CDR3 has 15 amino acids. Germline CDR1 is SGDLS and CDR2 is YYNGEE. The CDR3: CASSVGGGTYSPLHF. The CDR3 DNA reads TGTGCCAGCAGCGTAGGCGGGGGGACTTATTCACCCCTCCACTTT.

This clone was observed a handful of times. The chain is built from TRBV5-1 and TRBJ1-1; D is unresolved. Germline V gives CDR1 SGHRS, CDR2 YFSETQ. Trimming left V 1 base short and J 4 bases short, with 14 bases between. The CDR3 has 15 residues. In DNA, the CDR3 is TGCGCCAGCAGCTTGTCTTCGCAGGTGTTCACTGAAGCTTTCTTT. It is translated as CASSLSSQVFTEAFF.

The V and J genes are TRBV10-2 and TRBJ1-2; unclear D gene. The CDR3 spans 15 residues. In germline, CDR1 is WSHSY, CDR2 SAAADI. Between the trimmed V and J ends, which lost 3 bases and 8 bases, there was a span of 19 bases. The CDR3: CASSESGLGQIGYTF. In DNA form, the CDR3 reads TGCGCCAGCAGTGAAAGCGGATTAGGGCAAATAGGCTACACCTTC.

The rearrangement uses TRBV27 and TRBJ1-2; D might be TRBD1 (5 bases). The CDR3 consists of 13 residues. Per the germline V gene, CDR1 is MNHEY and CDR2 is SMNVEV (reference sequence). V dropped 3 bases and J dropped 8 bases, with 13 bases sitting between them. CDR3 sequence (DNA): TGTGCCAGCAGTTTTGGGGGAAAGGGGGGCTACACCTTC. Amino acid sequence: CASSFGGKGGYTF.

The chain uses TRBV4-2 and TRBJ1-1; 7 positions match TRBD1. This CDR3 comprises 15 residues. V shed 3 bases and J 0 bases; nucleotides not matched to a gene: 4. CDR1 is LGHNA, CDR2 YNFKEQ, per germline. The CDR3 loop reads CASSQPDRVNTEAFF. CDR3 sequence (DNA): TGTGCCAGCAGCCAGCCCGACAGGGTGAACACTGAAGCTTTCTTT.

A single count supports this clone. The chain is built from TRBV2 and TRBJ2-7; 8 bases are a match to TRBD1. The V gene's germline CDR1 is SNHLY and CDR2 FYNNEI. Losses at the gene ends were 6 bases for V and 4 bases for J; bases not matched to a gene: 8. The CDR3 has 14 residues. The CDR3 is CASRIFGQGYEQYF. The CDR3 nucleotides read TGTGCCAGCAGAATTTTTGGACAGGGTTACGAGCAGTACTTC.

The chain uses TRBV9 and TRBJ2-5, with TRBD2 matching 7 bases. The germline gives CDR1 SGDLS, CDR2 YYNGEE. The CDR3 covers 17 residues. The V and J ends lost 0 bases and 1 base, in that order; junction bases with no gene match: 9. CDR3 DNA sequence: TGTGCCAGCAGCGTAGGGCAGGGTACGGGGGGCCAAGAGACCCAGTACTTC. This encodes CASSVGQGTGGQETQYF.

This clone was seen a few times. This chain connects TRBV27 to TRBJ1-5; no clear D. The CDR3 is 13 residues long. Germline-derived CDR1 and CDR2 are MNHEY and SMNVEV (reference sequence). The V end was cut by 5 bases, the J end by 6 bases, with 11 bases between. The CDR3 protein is CASSMGRTQPQHF. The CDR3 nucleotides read TGTGCCAGCAGTATGGGCCGAACTCAGCCCCAGCATTTT.

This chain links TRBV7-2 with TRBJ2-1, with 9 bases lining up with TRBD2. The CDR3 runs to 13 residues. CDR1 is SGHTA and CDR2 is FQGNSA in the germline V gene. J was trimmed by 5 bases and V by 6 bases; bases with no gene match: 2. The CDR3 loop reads CASRASGDNEQFF. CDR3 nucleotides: TGTGCCAGCAGAGCTAGCGGGGACAATGAGCAGTTCTTC.

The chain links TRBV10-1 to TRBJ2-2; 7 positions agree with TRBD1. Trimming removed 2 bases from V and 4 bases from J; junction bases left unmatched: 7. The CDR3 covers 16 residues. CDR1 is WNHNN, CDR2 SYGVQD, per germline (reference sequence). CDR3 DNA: TGCGCCAGCAGTGAGCCTTACGACAGGGCCACCGGGGAGCTGTTTTTT. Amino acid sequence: CASSEPYDRATGELFF.

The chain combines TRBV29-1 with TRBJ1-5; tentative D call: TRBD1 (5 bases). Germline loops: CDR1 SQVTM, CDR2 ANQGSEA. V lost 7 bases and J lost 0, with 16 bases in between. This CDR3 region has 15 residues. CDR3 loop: CSARDGPNSNQPQHF. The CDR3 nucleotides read TGCAGCGCCCGGGACGGGCCGAATAGCAATCAGCCCCAGCATTTT.

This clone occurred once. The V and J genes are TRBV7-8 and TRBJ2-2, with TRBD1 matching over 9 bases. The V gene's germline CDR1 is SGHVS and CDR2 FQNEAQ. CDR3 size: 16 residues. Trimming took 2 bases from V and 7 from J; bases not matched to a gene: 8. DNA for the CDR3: TGTGCCAGCAGCTTACAAACAGGGGGCCAGAGCGGGGAGCTGTTTTTT. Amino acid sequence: CASSLQTGGQSGELFF.

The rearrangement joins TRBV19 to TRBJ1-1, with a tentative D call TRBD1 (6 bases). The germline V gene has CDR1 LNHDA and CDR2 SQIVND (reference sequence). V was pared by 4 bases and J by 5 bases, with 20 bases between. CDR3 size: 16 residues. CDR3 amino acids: CASSTPGAATGTEAFF. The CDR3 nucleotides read TGTGCCAGTAGTACGCCGGGGGCGGCCACTGGGACTGAAGCTTTCTTT.

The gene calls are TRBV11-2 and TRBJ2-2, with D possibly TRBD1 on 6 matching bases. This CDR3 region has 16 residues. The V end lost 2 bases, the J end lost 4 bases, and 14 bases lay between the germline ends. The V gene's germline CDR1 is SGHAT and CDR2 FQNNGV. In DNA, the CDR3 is TGTGCCAGCAGCTTAAACAACAGGGTCGGCACCGGGGAGCTGTTTTTT. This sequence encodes CASSLNNRVGTGELFF.